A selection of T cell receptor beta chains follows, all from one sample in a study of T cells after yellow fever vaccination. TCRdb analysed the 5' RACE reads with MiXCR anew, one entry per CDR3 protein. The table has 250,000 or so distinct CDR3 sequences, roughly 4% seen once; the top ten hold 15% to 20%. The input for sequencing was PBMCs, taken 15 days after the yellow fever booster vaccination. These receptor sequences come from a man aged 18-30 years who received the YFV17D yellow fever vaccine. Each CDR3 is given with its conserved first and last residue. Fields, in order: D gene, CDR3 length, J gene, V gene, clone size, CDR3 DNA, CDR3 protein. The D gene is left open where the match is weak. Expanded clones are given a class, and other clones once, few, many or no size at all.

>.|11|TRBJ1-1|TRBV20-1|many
TGCAGCCCCGTAGGAGAAACTGAAGCTTTCTTT
CSPVGETEAFF
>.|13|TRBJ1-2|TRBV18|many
TGTGCCAGCTCACGCGGCTATAACTATGGCTACACCTTC
CASSRGYNYGYTF
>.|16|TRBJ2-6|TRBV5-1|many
TGCGCCAGCAGCTTGGGGACAGCTCCTGGGGCCAACGTCCTGACTTTC
CASSLGTAPGANVLTF
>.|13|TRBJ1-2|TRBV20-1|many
TGCAGTGCCCGGGACGGAACTAACTATGGCTACACCTTC
CSARDGTNYGYTF
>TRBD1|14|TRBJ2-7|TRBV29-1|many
TGCAGCGTTGATGGACAGGGGGATTCCTACGAGCAGTACTTC
CSVDGQGDSYEQYF
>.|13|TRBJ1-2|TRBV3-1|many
TGTGCCAGCAGCCTCCCGGGAAACTATGGCTACACCTTC
CASSLPGNYGYTF
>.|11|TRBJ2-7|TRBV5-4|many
TGTGCCAGCATCGCTTTAGGAGAGCAGTACTTC
CASIALGEQYF
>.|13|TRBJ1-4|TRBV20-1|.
TGCAGTGCTAGCGGGCGGGTTAATGAAAAACTGTTTTTT
CSASGRVNEKLFF
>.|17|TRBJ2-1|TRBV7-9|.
TGTGCCAGCAGCCAAGGAGGGGGCGCGAGCTCCTACAATGAGCAGTTCTTC
CASSQGGGASSYNEQFF
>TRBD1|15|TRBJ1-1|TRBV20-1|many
TGCAGTGCTAGAGATAGGAAGGGGGCGGACACTGAAGCTTTCTTT
CSARDRKGADTEAFF
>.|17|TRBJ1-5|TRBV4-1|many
TGCGCCAGCAGCCGGATCGGGGATGGGGGTCCCCGTGGGCCCCAGCATTTT
CASSRIGDGGPRGPQHF
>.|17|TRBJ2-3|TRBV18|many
TGTGCCAGCTCACCACTTACAGGGGGGAGGGCCGTGAATACGCAGTATTTT
CASSPLTGGRAVNTQYF
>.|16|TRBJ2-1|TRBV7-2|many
TGTGCCTCCGGTACCTTGGGCCTGAGCTCCTACAATGAGCAGTTCTTC
CASGTLGLSSYNEQFF
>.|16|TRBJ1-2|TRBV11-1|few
TGTGCCAGCAGCTTTACAGGTTCCAGGGCCCACTATGGCTACACCTTC
CASSFTGSRAHYGYTF
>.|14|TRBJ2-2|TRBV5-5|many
TGTGCCAGCAGCTTTAGGGGAGGAGCCGGGGAGCTGTTTTTT
CASSFRGGAGELFF
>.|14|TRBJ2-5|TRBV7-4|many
TGTGCCAGCAGCTTACGTCGGGGAGAAGAGACCCAGTACTTC
CASSLRRGEETQYF
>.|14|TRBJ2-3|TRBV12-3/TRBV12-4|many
TGTGCCAGCAGCCGGGCCCTGCTCACAGATACGCAGTATTTT
CASSRALLTDTQYF
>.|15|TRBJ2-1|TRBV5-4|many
TGTGCCAGCAGCTTGGCCCCGGGACGTAACGAAGAGCAGTTCTTC
CASSLAPGRNEEQFF
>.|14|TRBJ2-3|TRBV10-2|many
TGCGCCAGCAGCGGCCCAGCATTCACAGATACGCAGTATTTT
CASSGPAFTDTQYF
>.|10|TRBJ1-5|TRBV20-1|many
TGCAGTGCTGGGGGGAGGCCCCAGCATTTT
CSAGGRPQHF
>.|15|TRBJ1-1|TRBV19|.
TGTGCCAGCTCGGGAGACTATCGGGGTTGGACTGAAGCTTTCTTT
CASSGDYRGWTEAFF
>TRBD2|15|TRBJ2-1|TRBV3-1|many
TGTGCCAGCAGCCAAGGGCGGGAGTCCTACAATGAGCAGTTCTTC
CASSQGRESYNEQFF
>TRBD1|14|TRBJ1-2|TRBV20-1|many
TGCAGTGCGGAAACCGGGACAGGGGGGGTAGGCTACACCTTC
CSAETGTGGVGYTF
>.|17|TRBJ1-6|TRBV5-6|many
TGTGCCAGCAGCCTTAGAGACAGGAGACTCTATAATTCACCCCTCCACTTT
CASSLRDRRLYNSPLHF
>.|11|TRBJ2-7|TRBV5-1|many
TGCGCCAGCAGCTCGGATTACGGGCAGTACTTC
CASSSDYGQYF
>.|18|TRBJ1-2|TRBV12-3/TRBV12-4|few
TGTGCCAGCACACCCCTGGGACTCTCATTCAGCAGGGGCTATGGCTACACCTTC
CASTPLGLSFSRGYGYTF
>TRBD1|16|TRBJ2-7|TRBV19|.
TGTGCCAGTAGTAGCCCCGGGACAGGGGACCGCTACGAGCAGTACTTC
CASSSPGTGDRYEQYF
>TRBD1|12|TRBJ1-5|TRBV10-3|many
TGTGCCGCCGGGACAGGGCCTGGGCCCCAGCATTTT
CAAGTGPGPQHF
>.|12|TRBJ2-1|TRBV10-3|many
TGTGCCATCACCGGGGTAGGGTATGAGCAGTTCTTC
CAITGVGYEQFF
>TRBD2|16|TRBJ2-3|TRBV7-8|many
TGTGCCAGCAGCTTCCGACTAGCGGGGGCCTCAGATACGCAGTATTTT
CASSFRLAGASDTQYF
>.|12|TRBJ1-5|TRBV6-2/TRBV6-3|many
TGTGCCAGCAGTAGGTTGGGTCAGCCCCAGCATTTT
CASSRLGQPQHF
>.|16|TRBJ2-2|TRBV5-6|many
TGTGCCAGCACCCTGAGGAGCCTAGGTAACACCGGGGAGCTGTTTTTT
CASTLRSLGNTGELFF
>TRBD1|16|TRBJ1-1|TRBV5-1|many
TGCGCCAGCAGCTTGGCCCTGACAGGGTTGGGCACTGAAGCTTTCTTT
CASSLALTGLGTEAFF